This T cell receptor (beta chain) was profiled in a study of cytomegalovirus exposure and HLA in healthy donors. Findings and caveats of the study: TCR beta V segments were, for the most part, productive about 87% or about 30% of the time in an earlier analysis.

With 60 Vbeta and 13 Jbeta primers, the PCR was carried out. TCRdb's copy holds only in-frame clones and misses some; the assay was immunoSEQ multiplex PCR. Of some 200,000 clones in the sample, approximately 80% were seen once. This clone was observed a single time. Its antigen is not known. Sequenced: PBMCs. The receptor comes from a woman between 50 and 59 years old in good health and CMV-seropositive.

The CDR3 DNA sequence: TGTGCCAGCAGCCGCCCGGGGGACGGAAACACCATATATTTT. Residues: CASSRPGDGNTIYF. J is TRBJ1-3 and V is TRBV6-5; tentatively, D is TRBD1 (5 bases). This CDR3 has 14 residues. The V end was cut by 6 bases, the J end by 4 bases, with 13 bases between. Germline V gene lookup returns CDR1 MNHEY and CDR2 SVGAGI.